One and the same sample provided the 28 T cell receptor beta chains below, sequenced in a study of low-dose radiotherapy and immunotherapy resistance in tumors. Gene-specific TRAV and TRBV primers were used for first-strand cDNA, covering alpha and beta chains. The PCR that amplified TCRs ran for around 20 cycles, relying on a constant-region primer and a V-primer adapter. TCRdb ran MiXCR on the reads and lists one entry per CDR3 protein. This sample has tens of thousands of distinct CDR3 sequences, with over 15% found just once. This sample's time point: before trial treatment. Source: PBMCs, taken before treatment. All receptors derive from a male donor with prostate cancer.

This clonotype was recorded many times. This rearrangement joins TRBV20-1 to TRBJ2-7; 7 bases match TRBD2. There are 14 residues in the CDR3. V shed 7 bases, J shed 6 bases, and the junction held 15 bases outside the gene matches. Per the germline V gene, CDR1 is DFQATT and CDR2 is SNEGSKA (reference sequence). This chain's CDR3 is CSDHAGLLLSEQYF. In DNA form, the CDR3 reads TGCAGTGACCACGCGGGACTACTTTTATCCGAGCAGTACTTC.

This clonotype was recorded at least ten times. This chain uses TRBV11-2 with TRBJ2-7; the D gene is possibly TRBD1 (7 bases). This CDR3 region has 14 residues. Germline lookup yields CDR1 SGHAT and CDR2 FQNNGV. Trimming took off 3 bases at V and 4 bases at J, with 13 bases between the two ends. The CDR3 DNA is TGTGCCAGCAGCTTTCAGGGGGGTGGGTACGAGCAGTACTTC. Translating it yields CASSFQGGGYEQYF.

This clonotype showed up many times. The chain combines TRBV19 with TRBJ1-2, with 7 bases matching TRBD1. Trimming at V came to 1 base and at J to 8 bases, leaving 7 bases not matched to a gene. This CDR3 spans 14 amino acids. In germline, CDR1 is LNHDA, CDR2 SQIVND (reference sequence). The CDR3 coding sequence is TGTGCCAGTAGTATAGCCTCGGACAGGATGGGCTACACCTTC. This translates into CASSIASDRMGYTF. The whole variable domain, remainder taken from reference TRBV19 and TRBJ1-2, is DGGITQSPKYLFRKEGQNVTLSCEQNLNHDAMYWYRQDPGQGLRLIYYSQIVNDFQKGDIAEGYSVSREKKESFPLTVTSAQKNPTAFYLCASSIASDRMGYTFGSGTRLTVV.

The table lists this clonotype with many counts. Written as DNA, the CDR3 is TGTGCCAGCAGTTACCTGGGGGAAGGATACGAGCAGTACTTC. Encoded protein: CASSYLGEGYEQYF. The chain carries TRBV6-2 or TRBV6-3 and TRBJ2-7; D possibly matches TRBD1 or TRBD2 (5 bases each). Germline CDR1 reads MNHEY; CDR2 reads SVGEGT. CDR3 size: 14 residues. The V and J ends lost 2 bases and 4 bases respectively, with 12 bases between them.

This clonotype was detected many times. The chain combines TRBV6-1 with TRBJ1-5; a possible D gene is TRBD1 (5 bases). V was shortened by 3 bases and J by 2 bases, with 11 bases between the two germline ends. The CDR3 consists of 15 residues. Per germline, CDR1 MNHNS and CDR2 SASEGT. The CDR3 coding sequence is TGTGCCAGCAGTGAGCAGGGAGTCGGCAATCAGCCCCAGCATTTT. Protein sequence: CASSEQGVGNQPQHF.

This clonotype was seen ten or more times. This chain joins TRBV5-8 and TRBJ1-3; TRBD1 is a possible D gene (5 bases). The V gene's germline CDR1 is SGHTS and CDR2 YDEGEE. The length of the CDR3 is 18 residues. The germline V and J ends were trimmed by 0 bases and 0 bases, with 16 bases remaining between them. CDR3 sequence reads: CASSLEGTGRGSGNTIYF. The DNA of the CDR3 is TGTGCCAGCAGCTTGGAGGGTACAGGCCGGGGCTCTGGAAACACCATATATTTT. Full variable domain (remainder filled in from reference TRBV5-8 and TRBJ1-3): EAGVTQSPTHLIKTRGQQATLRCSPISGHTSVYWYQQALGLGLQFLLWYDEGEERNRGNFPPRFSGRQFPNYSSELNVNALELEDSALYLCASSLEGTGRGSGNTIYFGEGSWLTVV.

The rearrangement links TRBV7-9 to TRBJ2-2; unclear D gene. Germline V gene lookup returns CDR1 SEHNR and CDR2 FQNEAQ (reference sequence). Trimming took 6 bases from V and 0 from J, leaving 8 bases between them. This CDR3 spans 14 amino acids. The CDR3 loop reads CASSSLPNTGELFF. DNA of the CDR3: TGTGCCAGCAGTTCCCTACCGAACACCGGGGAGCTGTTTTTT.

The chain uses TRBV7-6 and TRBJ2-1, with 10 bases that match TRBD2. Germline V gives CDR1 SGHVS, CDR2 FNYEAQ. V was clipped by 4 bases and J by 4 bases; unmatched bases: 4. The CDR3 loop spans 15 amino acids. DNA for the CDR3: TGTGCCAGCAGCTATTTAGCGGGGGGATACAATGAGCAGTTCTTC. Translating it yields CASSYLAGGYNEQFF. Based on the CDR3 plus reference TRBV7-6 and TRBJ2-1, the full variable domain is GAGVSQSPRYKVTKRGQDVALRCDPISGHVSLYWYRQALGQGPEFLTYFNYEAQQDKSGLPNDRFSAERPEGSISTLTIQRTEQRDSAMYRCASSYLAGGYNEQFFGPGTRLTVL.

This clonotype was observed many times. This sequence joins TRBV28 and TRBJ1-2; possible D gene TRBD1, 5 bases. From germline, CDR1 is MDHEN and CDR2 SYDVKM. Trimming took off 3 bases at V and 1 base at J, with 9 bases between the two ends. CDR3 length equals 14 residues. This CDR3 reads CASSLGENNYGYTF. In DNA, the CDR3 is TGTGCCAGCAGTTTGGGGGAAAATAACTATGGCTACACCTTC.

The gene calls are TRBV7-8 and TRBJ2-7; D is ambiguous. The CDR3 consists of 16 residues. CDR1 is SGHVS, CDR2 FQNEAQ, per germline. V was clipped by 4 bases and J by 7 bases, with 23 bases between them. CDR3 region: CASSSVPPGSPSEQYF. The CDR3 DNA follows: TGTGCCAGCAGCTCCGTCCCCCCCGGATCTCCGAGTGAGCAGTACTTC.

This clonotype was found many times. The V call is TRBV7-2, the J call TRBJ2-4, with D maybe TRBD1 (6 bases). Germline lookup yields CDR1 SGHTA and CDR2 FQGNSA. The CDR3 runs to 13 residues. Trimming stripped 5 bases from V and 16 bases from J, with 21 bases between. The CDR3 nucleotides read TGTGCCAGCAGCCACCCAAGTTCACAGGGTCGATACTTC. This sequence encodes CASSHPSSQGRYF.

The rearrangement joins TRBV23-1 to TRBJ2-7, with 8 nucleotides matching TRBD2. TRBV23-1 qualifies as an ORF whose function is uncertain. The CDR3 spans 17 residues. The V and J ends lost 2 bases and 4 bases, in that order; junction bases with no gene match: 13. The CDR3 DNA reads TGCGCCAGCAGTCAAGGGACCCCTGGCGGGGGGAGGTACGAGCAGTACTTC. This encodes CASSQGTPGGGRYEQYF.

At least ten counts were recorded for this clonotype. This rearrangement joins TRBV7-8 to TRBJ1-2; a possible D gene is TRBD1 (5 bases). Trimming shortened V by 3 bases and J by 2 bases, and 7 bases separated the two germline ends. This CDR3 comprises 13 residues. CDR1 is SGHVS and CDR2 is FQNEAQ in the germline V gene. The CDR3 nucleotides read TGTGCCAGCAGCTTCGAGGGGAACTATGGCTACACCTTC. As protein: CASSFEGNYGYTF.

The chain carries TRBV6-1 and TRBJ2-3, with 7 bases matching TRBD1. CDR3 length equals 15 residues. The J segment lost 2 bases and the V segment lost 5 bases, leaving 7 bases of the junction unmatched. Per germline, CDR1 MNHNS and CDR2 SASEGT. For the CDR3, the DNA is TGTGCCAGCAGTTCCCCGGGACAGCCCACAGATACGCAGTATTTT. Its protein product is CASSSPGQPTDTQYF.

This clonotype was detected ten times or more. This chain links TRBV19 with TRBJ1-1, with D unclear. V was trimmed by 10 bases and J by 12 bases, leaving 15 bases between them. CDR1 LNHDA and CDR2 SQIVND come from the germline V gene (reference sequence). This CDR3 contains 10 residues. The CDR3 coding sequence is TGTGCCACCAAAGCCGGGTGGACTTTCTTT. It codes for CATKAGWTFF.

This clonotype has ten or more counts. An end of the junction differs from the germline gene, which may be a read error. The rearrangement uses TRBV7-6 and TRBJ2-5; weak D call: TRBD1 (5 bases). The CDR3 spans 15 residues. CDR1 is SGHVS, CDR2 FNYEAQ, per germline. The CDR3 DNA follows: TGTGCCAGCAGCTCACTAAAGACAGAATCGGGCTTCTGGAACTTC. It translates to CASSSLKTESGFWNF.

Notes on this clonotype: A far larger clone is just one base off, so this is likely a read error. The chain's CDR3 is CASSLAVGDYNNEQYF. CDR3 nucleotides: TGTGCCAGCAGCTTAGCCGTCGGGGACTACAACAATGAGCAGTACTTC. J is TRBJ2-5 and V is TRBV11-2, with TRBD2 matching over 7 bases. V dropped 1 base and J dropped 11; count of bases not matched to a gene: 16. The CDR3 totals 16 residues. CDR1 and CDR2 (germline): SGHAT, FQNNGV.

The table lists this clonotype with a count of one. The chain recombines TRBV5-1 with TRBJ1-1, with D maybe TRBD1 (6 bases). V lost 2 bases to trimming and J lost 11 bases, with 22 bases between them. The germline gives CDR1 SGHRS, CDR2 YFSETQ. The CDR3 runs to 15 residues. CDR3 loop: CASSFSGGPNTGAFF. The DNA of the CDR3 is TGCGCCAGCAGCTTTTCCGGGGGGCCGAACACTGGGGCTTTCTTT.

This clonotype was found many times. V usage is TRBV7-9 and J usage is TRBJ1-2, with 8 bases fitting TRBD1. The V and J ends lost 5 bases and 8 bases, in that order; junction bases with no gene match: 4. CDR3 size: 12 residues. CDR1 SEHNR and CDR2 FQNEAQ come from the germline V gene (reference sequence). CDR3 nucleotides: TGTGCCAGCAGCGGACAGGGCTTCGGCTACACCTTC. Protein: CASSGQGFGYTF.

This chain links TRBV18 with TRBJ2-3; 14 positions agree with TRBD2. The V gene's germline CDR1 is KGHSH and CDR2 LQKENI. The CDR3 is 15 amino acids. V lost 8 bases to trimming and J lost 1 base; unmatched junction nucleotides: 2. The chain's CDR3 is CASTGLAGGTDTQYF. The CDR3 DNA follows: TGTGCCAGCACGGGACTAGCGGGGGGCACAGATACGCAGTATTTT.

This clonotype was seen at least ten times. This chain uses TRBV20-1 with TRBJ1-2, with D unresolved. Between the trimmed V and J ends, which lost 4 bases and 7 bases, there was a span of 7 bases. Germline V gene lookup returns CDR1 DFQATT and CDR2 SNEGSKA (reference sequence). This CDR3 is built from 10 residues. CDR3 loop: CSANSIGYTF. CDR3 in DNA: TGCAGTGCTAACTCTATTGGCTACACCTTC.

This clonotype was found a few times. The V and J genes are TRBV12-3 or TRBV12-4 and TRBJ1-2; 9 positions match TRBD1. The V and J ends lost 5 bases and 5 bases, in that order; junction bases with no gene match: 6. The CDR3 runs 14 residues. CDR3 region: CASSTRDREYGYTF. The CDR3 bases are TGTGCCAGCAGTACCCGGGACAGGGAATATGGCTACACCTTC.

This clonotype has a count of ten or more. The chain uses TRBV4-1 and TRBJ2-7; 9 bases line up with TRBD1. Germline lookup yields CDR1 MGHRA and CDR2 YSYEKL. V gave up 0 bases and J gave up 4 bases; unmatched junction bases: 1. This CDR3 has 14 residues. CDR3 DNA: TGCGCCAGCAGCCAAGATGGGACAGGGTACGAGCAGTACTTC. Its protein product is CASSQDGTGYEQYF.

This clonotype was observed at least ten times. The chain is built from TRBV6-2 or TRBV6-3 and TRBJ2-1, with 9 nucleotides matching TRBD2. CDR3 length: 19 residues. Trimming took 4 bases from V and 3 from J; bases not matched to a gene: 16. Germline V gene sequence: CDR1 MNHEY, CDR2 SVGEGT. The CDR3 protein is CASSFTFARERGVYNEQFF. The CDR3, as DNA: TGTGCCAGCAGTTTTACTTTTGCAAGGGAGCGGGGGGTCTACAATGAGCAGTTCTTC.

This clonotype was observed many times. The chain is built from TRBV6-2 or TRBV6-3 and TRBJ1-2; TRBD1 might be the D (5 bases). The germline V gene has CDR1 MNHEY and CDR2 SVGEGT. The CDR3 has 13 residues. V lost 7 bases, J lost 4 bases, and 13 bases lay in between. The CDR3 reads CASTYGGGYGYTF. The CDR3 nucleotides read TGTGCCAGCACCTACGGGGGAGGCTATGGCTACACCTTC.

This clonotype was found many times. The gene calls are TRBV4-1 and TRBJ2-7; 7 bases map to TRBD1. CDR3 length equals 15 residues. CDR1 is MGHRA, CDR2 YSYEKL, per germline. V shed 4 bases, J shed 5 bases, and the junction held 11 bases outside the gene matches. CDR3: CASSPRGRGIHEQYF. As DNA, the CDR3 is TGCGCCAGCAGCCCCCGAGGCAGGGGGATCCACGAGCAGTACTTC.

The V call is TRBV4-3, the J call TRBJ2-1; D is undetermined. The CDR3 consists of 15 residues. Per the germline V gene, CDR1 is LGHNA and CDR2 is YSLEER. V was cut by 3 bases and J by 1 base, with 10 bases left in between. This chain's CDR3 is CASSQDPPSYNEQFF. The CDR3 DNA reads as TGCGCCAGCAGCCAGGACCCACCATCCTACAATGAGCAGTTCTTC.

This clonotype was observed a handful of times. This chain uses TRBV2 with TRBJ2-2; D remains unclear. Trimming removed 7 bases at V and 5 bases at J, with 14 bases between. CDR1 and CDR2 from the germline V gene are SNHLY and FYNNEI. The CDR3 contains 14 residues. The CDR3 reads CASTLVDETGELFF. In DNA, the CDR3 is TGTGCCAGCACCCTTGTGGATGAGACCGGGGAGCTGTTTTTT.